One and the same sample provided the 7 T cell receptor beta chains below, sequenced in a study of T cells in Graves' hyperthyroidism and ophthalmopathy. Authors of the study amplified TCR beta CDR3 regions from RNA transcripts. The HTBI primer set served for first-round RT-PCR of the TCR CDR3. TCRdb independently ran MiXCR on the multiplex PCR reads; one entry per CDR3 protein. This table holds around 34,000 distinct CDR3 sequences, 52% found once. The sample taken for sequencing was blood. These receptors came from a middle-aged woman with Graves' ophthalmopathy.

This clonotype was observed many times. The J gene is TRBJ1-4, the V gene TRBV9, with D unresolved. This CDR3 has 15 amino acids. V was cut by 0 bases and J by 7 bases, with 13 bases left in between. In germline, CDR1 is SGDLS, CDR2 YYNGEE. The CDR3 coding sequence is TGTGCCAGCAGCGTAGATTCTGGGTCTAGTGAAAAACTGTTTTTT. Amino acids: CASSVDSGSSEKLFF.

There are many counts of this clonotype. For the CDR3, the DNA is TGCGCCAGCAGCCAAGACGATAACAGGGTGGAGTACAATGAGCAGTTCTTC. This translates into CASSQDDNRVEYNEQFF. The chain has TRBV4-1 and TRBJ2-1; perhaps TRBD1 as D (6 bases). V lost 0 bases and J 4 bases, leaving 16 bases between the germline ends. Per the germline V gene, CDR1 is MGHRA and CDR2 is YSYEKL. The CDR3 spans 17 residues.

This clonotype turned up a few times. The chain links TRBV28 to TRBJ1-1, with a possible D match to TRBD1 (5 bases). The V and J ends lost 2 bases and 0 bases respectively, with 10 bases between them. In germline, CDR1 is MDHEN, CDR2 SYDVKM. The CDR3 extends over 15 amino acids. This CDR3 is CASSLGGGMNTEAFF. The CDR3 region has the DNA TGTGCCAGCAGTTTAGGGGGGGGGATGAACACTGAAGCTTTCTTT. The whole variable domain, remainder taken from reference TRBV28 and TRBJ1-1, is DVKVTQSSRYLVKRTGEKVFLECVQDMDHENMFWYRQDPGLGLRLIYFSYDVKMKEKGDIPEGYSVSREKKERFSLILESASTNQTSMYLCASSLGGGMNTEAFFGQGTRLTVV.

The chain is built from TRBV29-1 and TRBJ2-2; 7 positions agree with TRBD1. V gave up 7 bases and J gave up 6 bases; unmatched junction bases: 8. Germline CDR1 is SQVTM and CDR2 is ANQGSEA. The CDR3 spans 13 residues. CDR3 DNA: TGCAGCGCTTTGGACAGGACGGCCGGGGAGCTGTTTTTT. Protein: CSALDRTAGELFF.

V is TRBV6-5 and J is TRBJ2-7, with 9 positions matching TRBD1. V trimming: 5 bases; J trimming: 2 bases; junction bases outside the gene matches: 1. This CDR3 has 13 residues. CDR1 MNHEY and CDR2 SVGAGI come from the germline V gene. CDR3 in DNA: TGTGCCAGCAGTAGGGACAGGGCCTACGAGCAGTACTTC. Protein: CASSRDRAYEQYF.

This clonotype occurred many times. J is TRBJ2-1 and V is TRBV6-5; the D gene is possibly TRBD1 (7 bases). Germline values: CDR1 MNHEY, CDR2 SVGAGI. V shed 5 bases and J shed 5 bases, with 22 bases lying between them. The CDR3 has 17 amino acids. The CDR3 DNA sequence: TGTGCCAGCAGTCTTGATCCAGGGTCCAGGGGGGACAATGAGCAGTTCTTC. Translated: CASSLDPGSRGDNEQFF.

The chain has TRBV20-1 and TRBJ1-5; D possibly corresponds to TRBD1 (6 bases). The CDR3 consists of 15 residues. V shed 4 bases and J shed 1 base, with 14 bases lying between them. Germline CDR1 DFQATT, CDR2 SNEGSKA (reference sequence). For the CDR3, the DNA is TGCAGTGCTACTAACAGGGTTCGCAGCAATCAGCCCCAGCATTTT. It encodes CSATNRVRSNQPQHF.